A selection of T cell receptor beta chains follows, all from one sample in a study of blood T cells in healthy people across ages. TCRdb reanalysed the 5' RACE reads using MiXCR and keeps one entry per CDR3 protein. The table has roughly 730,000 distinct CDR3 sequences, 56% seen once; the top ten hold roughly 26%. The sequencing sample was made of blood. These receptors were taken from a middle-aged man in good health. Each CDR3 is given with its conserved first and last residue. A D gene is named only where the DNA matches it firmly. Some rows have no size entry. The others give once, few or many, or a class for an expanded clone.

>NA|TRBJ2-7|TRBV28|NA
CASSLLGHEQYF
TGTGCCAGCAGCCTCCTCGGTCACGAGCAGTACTTC
>NA|TRBJ2-2|TRBV7-7|NA
CASSLVGTANTGELFF
TGTGCCAGCAGCTTAGTGGGGACCGCGAACACCGGGGAGCTGTTTTTT
>NA|TRBJ2-5|TRBV13|NA
CASSLQQGYKTQYF
TGTGCCAGCAGCTTGCAACAGGGATATAAGACCCAGTACTTC
>TRBD1|TRBJ2-4|TRBV5-6|once
CASSLAPGGKNIQYF
TGTGCCAGCAGCTTGGCTCCAGGGGGCAAAAACATTCAGTACTTC
>TRBD2|TRBJ2-7|TRBV3-1|NA
CASSPGIRLAKYEQYF
TGTGCCAGCAGCCCCGGGATAAGACTAGCAAAATACGAGCAGTACTTC
>NA|TRBJ1-1|TRBV18|NA
CASSETGGGTEAFF
TGTGCCAGCTCAGAAACCGGGGGGGGCACTGAAGCTTTCTTT
>NA|TRBJ2-4|TRBV28|NA
CASNRGATKNIQYF
TGTGCCAGCAACCGGGGGGCAACCAAAAACATTCAGTACTTC
>TRBD1|TRBJ2-5|TRBV5-1|NA
CASSLDRANTEQYF
TGCGCCAGCAGTTTGGACAGGGCCAATACTGAGCAGTACTTC
>TRBD2|TRBJ2-3|TRBV7-2|NA
CASSLDGTQAGGSTQYF
TGTGCCAGCAGCTTAGATGGTACCCAAGCGGGGGGATCGACGCAGTATTTT
>NA|TRBJ2-7|TRBV7-2|NA
CASRLRASSYEQYF
TGTGCCAGCAGGCTTAGGGCTTCGTCCTACGAGCAGTACTTC
>NA|TRBJ2-3|TRBV6-5|NA
CASSDAETDTQYF
TGTGCCAGCAGTGACGCAGAAACGGATACGCAGTATTTT
>TRBD2|TRBJ2-6|TRBV27|NA
CASSPLVAGDTGANVLTF
TGTGCCAGCAGTCCCCTGGTAGCGGGAGACACTGGGGCCAACGTCCTGACTTTC
>NA|TRBJ1-2|TRBV2|NA
CASIPGLGYGYTF
TGTGCCAGCATTCCGGGATTGGGCTATGGCTACACCTTC
>NA|TRBJ2-7|TRBV7-9|few
CASSYSEEQYF
TGTGCCAGCAGCTACAGCGAGGAGCAGTACTTC
>NA|TRBJ2-1|TRBV18|few
CASSSTGTTSYNEQFF
TGTGCCAGCTCATCAACTGGGACAACCTCCTACAATGAGCAGTTCTTC
>TRBD2|TRBJ2-7|TRBV7-2|few
CASSVTSGNIYEQYF
TGTGCCAGCAGCGTAACTAGCGGGAATATCTACGAGCAGTACTTC
>TRBD1|TRBJ1-2|TRBV29-1|NA
CSVAGTGDYGYTF
TGCAGCGTGGCCGGGACAGGGGACTATGGCTACACCTTC
>NA|TRBJ1-1|TRBV25-1|once
CASRESGGHTEAFF
TGTGCCAGCAGGGAAAGCGGGGGGCACACTGAAGCTTTCTTT
>TRBD2|TRBJ2-7|TRBV4-3|NA
CASSQFSGNYEQYF
TGCGCCAGCAGCCAATTTAGCGGGAACTACGAGCAGTACTTC
>TRBD1|TRBJ1-1|TRBV25-1|NA
CASRRQGRNTEAFF
TGTGCCAGCCGGAGACAGGGGAGGAACACTGAAGCTTTCTTT
>NA|TRBJ2-3|TRBV10-3|few
CAISESTGLADTQYF
TGTGCCATCAGTGAGTCCACAGGGCTAGCAGATACGCAGTATTTT
>NA|TRBJ1-2|TRBV19|once
CASSIRYIHRAHGYTF
TGTGCCAGTAGTATACGGTATATACACAGGGCCCATGGCTACACCTTC
>TRBD2|TRBJ2-7|TRBV6-5|NA
CASSPAGGAPNEQYF
TGTGCCAGCAGTCCCGCGGGAGGGGCCCCCAATGAGCAGTACTTC
>NA|TRBJ2-5|TRBV6-2/TRBV6-3|NA
CASSSVGGETQYF
TGTGCCAGCAGTTCTGTCGGCGGGGAGACCCAGTACTTC
>TRBD2|TRBJ2-7|TRBV5-1|NA
CASSLSSGNPTGRSYEQYF
TGCGCCAGCAGCTTGTCTAGCGGGAACCCTACGGGTCGTTCCTACGAGCAGTACTTC
>TRBD2|TRBJ2-7|TRBV5-1|NA
CASSLVLGTSGIYEQYF
TGCGCCAGCAGCTTGGTTCTGGGGACTAGCGGAATCTACGAGCAGTACTTC
>TRBD1|TRBJ2-7|TRBV20-1|few
CSASDRAYEQYF
TGCAGTGCTTCCGACAGGGCCTACGAGCAGTACTTC
>NA|TRBJ2-4|TRBV3-1|NA
CASSKQTPGGNIQYF
TGTGCCAGCAGTAAACAAACCCCAGGCGGGAACATTCAGTACTTC
>TRBD1|TRBJ2-7|TRBV6-1|NA
CASSEALRGQVGEQYF
TGTGCCAGCAGTGAAGCGCTACGGGGACAGGTGGGCGAGCAGTACTTC
>NA|TRBJ2-2|TRBV7-9|NA
CASNPYTGELFF
TGTGCCAGCAACCCGTACACCGGGGAGCTGTTTTTT
>NA|TRBJ2-3|TRBV5-4|NA
CASSWDIHGDTQYF
TGTGCCAGCAGCTGGGACATTCATGGGGATACGCAGTATTTT
>TRBD1|TRBJ1-6|TRBV15|NA
CATSPQSGGNSPLHF
TGTGCCACCAGCCCCCAGTCAGGGGGCAATTCACCCCTCCACTTT
>NA|TRBJ1-1|TRBV20-1|NA
CSGWNTEAFF
TGCAGTGGCTGGAACACTGAAGCTTTCTTT
>TRBD2|TRBJ2-7|TRBV29-1|once
CSVMASGSSYKQYF
TGCAGCGTTATGGCTAGCGGGAGCTCCTACAAGCAGTACTTC
>NA|TRBJ2-6|TRBV7-6|NA
CASSHTASGANVLTF
TGTGCCAGCAGCCATACAGCCTCTGGGGCCAACGTCCTGACTTTC
>NA|TRBJ2-5|TRBV5-6|NA
CASSLLGFESKETQYF
TGTGCCAGCAGCCTGTTGGGGTTTGAGTCAAAAGAGACCCAGTACTTC
>NA|TRBJ1-5|TRBV5-6|NA
CASSTNGWANSNQPQHF
TGTGCCAGCAGCACGAACGGCTGGGCGAATAGCAATCAGCCCCAGCATTTT
>NA|TRBJ1-2|TRBV27|many
CASSLGPTKYGYTF
TGTGCCAGCAGTTTGGGACCCACAAAGTATGGCTACACCTTC
>NA|TRBJ1-2|TRBV27|NA
CASSFLRGVDGYTF
TGTGCCAGCAGTTTCCTCAGGGGAGTCGATGGCTACACCTTC
>NA|TRBJ2-2|TRBV24-1|NA
CATSGGKQGFGELFF
TGTGCCACCAGTGGTGGAAAACAGGGATTCGGGGAGCTGTTTTTT
>TRBD1|TRBJ1-6|TRBV6-6|NA
CASILGQGAASPLHF
TGTGCCAGCATACTAGGACAGGGAGCAGCTTCACCCCTCCACTTT
>NA|TRBJ2-7|TRBV12-5|once
CASGIAGLGYKQYF
TGTGCTAGTGGGATAGCAGGGCTAGGTTACAAGCAGTACTTC
>NA|TRBJ1-4|TRBV25-1|once
CASSDLLDSATNEKLFF
TGTGCCAGCAGTGATTTGTTGGACTCTGCAACTAATGAAAAACTGTTTTTT
>NA|TRBJ2-1|TRBV11-2|NA
CASSSSASSYNEQFF
TGTGCCAGCAGCTCCAGCGCCAGCTCCTACAATGAGCAGTTCTTC
>NA|TRBJ2-7|TRBV15|NA
CATSRVRGDYEQYF
TGTGCCACCAGCAGAGTTCGTGGGGACTACGAGCAGTACTTC
>NA|TRBJ2-3|TRBV7-2|NA
CASTEARASTDTQYF
TGTGCCAGCACGGAGGCGCGCGCTAGCACAGATACGCAGTATTTT
>NA|TRBJ1-1|TRBV14|NA
CASSQASGGEAFF
TGTGCCAGCAGCCAAGCGAGCGGCGGCGAAGCTTTCTTT